The entry that follows covers one TCR beta chain sequence. Its antigen is unidentified. CDR1 SGHTA and CDR2 FQGTGA come from the germline V gene. V was trimmed by 3 bases and J by 5 bases, leaving 10 bases between them. The CDR3 length is 13 residues. The data were taken from a study of cytomegalovirus exposure and HLA in healthy donors. It was with 60 Vbeta and 13 Jbeta primers that the PCR ran. Libraries were prepared by immunoSEQ multiplex PCR; TCRdb keeps only in-frame clonotypes and omits some of them. Among 55,000 to 70,000 clones listed, over 75% were seen once. Findings of the study overall: The presence/absence work took it that sequencing depth was about the same across donors.

The sequencing sample was made of PBMCs. The source is a male donor in good health and CMV-seronegative. The chain joins TRBV7-3 to TRBJ2-5; perhaps TRBD1 as D (5 bases). The CDR3, as DNA: TGTGCCAGCAGCTTGGGGCTAGAGGAGACCCAGTACTTC. Residues: CASSLGLEETQYF.